These 12 T cell receptor beta chains came from one sample sequenced in a study of blood T cell repertoires in COVID-19. Clones were read by immunoSEQ multiplex PCR, and TCRdb kept only the in-frame ones, dropping some. The table has over 150,000 clones, about 88% seen once; the top ten hold roughly 8.6%. Material: PBMCs or T cells enriched from blood (not recorded which). These receptor sequences come from a woman aged 18-29 years who had recovered from COVID-19.

The chain joins TRBV28 to TRBJ2-5, with 8 bases aligning to TRBD1. The V gene end was trimmed by 2 bases and the J gene end by 0 bases; junction bases not matched to a gene: 5. In germline, CDR1 is MDHEN, CDR2 SYDVKM. The CDR3 length is 16 residues. CDR3 nucleotide sequence: TGTGCCAGCAGTTTAATGGACAGGGCGTACCAAGAGACCCAGTACTTC. Translating it yields CASSLMDRAYQETQYF. Combining the CDR3 with reference TRBV28 and TRBJ2-5 gives the whole variable domain DVKVTQSSRYLVKRTGEKVFLECVQDMDHENMFWYRQDPGLGLRLIYFSYDVKMKEKGDIPEGYSVSREKKERFSLILESASTNQTSMYLCASSLMDRAYQETQYFGPGTRLLVL.

The chain is built from TRBV7-2 and TRBJ2-1; 7 positions match TRBD1. The junction had 7 bases not matched to a gene; V was cut back by 0 bases and J by 2 bases. Germline assignment: CDR1 SGHTA and CDR2 FQGNSA. CDR3 size: 17 residues. The CDR3 protein is CASSLAGQRNPYNEQFF. CDR3 nucleotide sequence: TGTGCCAGCAGCTTAGCGGGACAGAGAAACCCCTACAATGAGCAGTTCTTC.

This clone appeared many times. Additional DNA sequences in this sample encode the identical CDR3. The rearrangement uses TRBV6-1 and TRBJ2-3; 11 bases line up with TRBD1. The CDR3 loop spans 15 amino acids. Trimming cost V 1 base and J 4 bases; bases outside gene matches: 1. Germline V gene data show CDR1 as MNHNS and CDR2 as SASEGT. In nucleotides, the CDR3 is TGTGCCAGCAGTGAAGGGACAGGGGGCGCAGATACGCAGTATTTT. This gives the protein CASSEGTGGADTQYF.

The CDR3 DNA reads TGTGCCAGCAGCACCGCCGGGCGGGAGGGAACAGATACGCAGTATTTT. Protein product: CASSTAGREGTDTQYF. The chain links TRBV5-4 to TRBJ2-3, with TRBD2 matching over 9 bases. Losses at the gene ends were 4 bases for V and 3 bases for J; bases not matched to a gene: 9. This CDR3 is 16 amino acids long. Germline V gene lookup returns CDR1 SGHNT and CDR2 YYREEE (reference sequence).

CDR3 region: CASSLSGGQAERGYTF. The CDR3 DNA is TGCGCCAGCAGCTTGAGTGGGGGACAGGCGGAACGCGGCTACACCTTC. The gene calls are TRBV5-1 and TRBJ1-2; 8 bases map to TRBD1. Trimming took 1 base from V and 8 from J; bases not matched to a gene: 13. Germline values: CDR1 SGHRS, CDR2 YFSETQ. The CDR3 covers 16 residues.

V usage is TRBV10-1 and J usage is TRBJ2-1; D is perhaps TRBD2 (7 bases). V shed 0 bases and J shed 8 bases, with 17 bases lying between them. CDR3 length equals 16 residues. Germline loops: CDR1 WNHNN, CDR2 SYGVQD (reference sequence). The CDR3 loop reads CASSESRAGATDEQFF. The CDR3 region has the DNA TGCGCCAGCAGTGAGTCGAGGGCGGGGGCGACGGATGAGCAGTTCTTC.

The V and J genes are TRBV7-2 and TRBJ2-1; 9 bases match TRBD1. V shed 5 bases, J shed 8 bases, and the junction held 7 bases outside the gene matches. The germline CDR1 and CDR2 sequences are SGHTA and FQGNSA. The CDR3 covers 14 residues. As DNA, the CDR3 is TGTGCCAGCAGCCAAGACAGGGGGAGCTATGAGCAGTTCTTC. Amino acid sequence: CASSQDRGSYEQFF. The whole variable domain, filled in from reference TRBV7-2 and TRBJ2-1, reads GAGVSQSPSNKVTEKGKDVELRCDPISGHTALYWYRQSLGQGLEFLIYFQGNSAPDKSGLPSDRFSAERTGGSVSTLTIQRTQQEDSAVYLCASSQDRGSYEQFFGPGTRLTVL.

V usage is TRBV19 and J usage is TRBJ1-1; 7 bases match TRBD1. There are 13 residues in the CDR3. Germline assignment: CDR1 LNHDA and CDR2 SQIVND (reference sequence). V dropped 5 bases and J dropped 1; count of bases not matched to a gene: 1. The CDR3 DNA follows: TGTGCCAGTAGTGGGACAGCGAACACTGAAGCTTTCTTT. Translating it yields CASSGTANTEAFF.

The chain links TRBV19 to TRBJ2-1; no definite D call. Trimming took 6 bases from V and 3 from J, leaving 18 bases between them. Germline V gene lookup returns CDR1 LNHDA and CDR2 SQIVND (reference sequence). The CDR3 sequence is 16 residues long. CDR3 DNA sequence: TGTGCCAGTAGCCTCACCAGGTTTACTGTCTACAATGAGCAGTTCTTC. Translation gives CASSLTRFTVYNEQFF. The entire variable domain, with the rest obtained from reference TRBV19 and TRBJ2-1, is as follows: DGGITQSPKYLFRKEGQNVTLSCEQNLNHDAMYWYRQDPGQGLRLIYYSQIVNDFQKGDIAEGYSVSREKKESFPLTVTSAQKNPTAFYLCASSLTRFTVYNEQFFGPGTRLTVL.

The chain employs TRBV28 and TRBJ1-5; 7 nucleotides match TRBD1. The CDR3 length is 17 residues. Germline loops: CDR1 MDHEN, CDR2 SYDVKM. V trimming: 6 bases; J trimming: 1 base; junction bases outside the gene matches: 12. The CDR3 nucleotides are TGTGCCAGCAGGTCCGGGACAGTCAAAAGGAGCAATCAGCCCCAGCATTTT. Encoded protein: CASRSGTVKRSNQPQHF.

This chain connects TRBV10-3 to TRBJ1-3; D not resolved. The V gene's germline CDR1 is ENHRY and CDR2 SYGVKD. Trimming left V 3 bases short and J 0 bases short, with 12 bases between. The CDR3 has 16 residues. CDR3 bases: TGTGCCATCAGTGATCAGCGCCCGAGCTCTGGAAACACCATATATTTT. This gives the protein CAISDQRPSSGNTIYF.

The chain is built from TRBV7-9 and TRBJ2-4; 13 bases match TRBD2. The ends lost 1 base at V and 0 bases at J; junction bases unmatched: 3. Germline V lookup: CDR1 SEHNR, CDR2 FQNEAQ (reference sequence). This CDR3 comprises 18 residues. The CDR3 DNA follows: TGTGCCAGCAGCTTAGGGGGACTAGCGGGGCTAGCCAAAAACATTCAGTACTTC. Its translation is CASSLGGLAGLAKNIQYF.